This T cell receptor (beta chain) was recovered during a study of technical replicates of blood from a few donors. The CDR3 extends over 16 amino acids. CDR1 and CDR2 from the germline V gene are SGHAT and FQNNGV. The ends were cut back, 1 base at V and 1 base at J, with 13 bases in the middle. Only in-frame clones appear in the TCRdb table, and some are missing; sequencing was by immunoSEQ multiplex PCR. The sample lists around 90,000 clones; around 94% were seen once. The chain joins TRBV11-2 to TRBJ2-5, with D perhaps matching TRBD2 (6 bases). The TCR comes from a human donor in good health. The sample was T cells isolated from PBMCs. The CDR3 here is CASSLGSGLIQETQYF. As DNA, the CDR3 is TGTGCCAGCAGCTTAGGTTCGGGACTTATCCAAGAGACCCAGTACTTC.